The 10 T cell receptor beta chains below were found in one sample sequenced in a study of blood T cell repertoires in COVID-19. Assay used: immunoSEQ multiplex PCR; TCRdb lists only in-frame clones, some missing. The table lists about 190,000 clones, 84% of them singletons. Sequenced material: peripheral blood. These receptors were collected from a human donor in a cohort sampled during active COVID-19.

CDR3 residues: CATSESGQGNYGYTF. The DNA of the CDR3 is TGTGCCACCAGTGAGTCAGGGCAGGGGAACTATGGCTACACCTTC. The genes are TRBV24-1 and TRBJ1-2; tentatively, D is TRBD1 (6 bases). The CDR3 extends over 15 amino acids. V lost 4 bases and J 2 bases, leaving 13 bases between the germline ends. Looked up from germline, CDR1 is KGHDR and CDR2 is SFDVKD.

The chain employs TRBV28 and TRBJ1-2; TRBD1 matches at 8 bases. This CDR3 is 13 amino acids long. From germline, CDR1 is MDHEN and CDR2 SYDVKM. V was pared by 6 bases and J by 3 bases, with 3 bases of the junction left unmatched. CDR3 loop: CASRSDRDYGYTF. CDR3 nucleotides: TGTGCCAGCAGGTCGGACAGGGACTATGGCTACACCTTC.

V is TRBV20-1 and J is TRBJ2-7, with D maybe TRBD1 (5 bases). The length of the CDR3 is 11 residues. V was trimmed by 7 bases and J by 2 bases, leaving 9 bases between them. The V gene's germline CDR1 is DFQATT and CDR2 SNEGSKA (reference sequence). The CDR3 nucleotides read TGCAGTGTCCCGGACACCTACGAGCAGTACTTC. As protein: CSVPDTYEQYF.

The chain employs TRBV27 and TRBJ1-5; D ambiguous. The CDR3 length is 16 residues. The germline gives CDR1 MNHEY, CDR2 SMNVEV (reference sequence). V was clipped by 7 bases and J by 6 bases, with 22 bases between them. Here the CDR3 DNA reads TGTGCCAGCATCCAACTCGAGGGTTCTCGCGGTCAGCCCCAGCATTTT. Its protein product is CASIQLEGSRGQPQHF.

The V and J genes are TRBV7-2 and TRBJ2-4, with 8 bases matching TRBD1. CDR3 length: 14 amino acids. Germline-derived CDR1 and CDR2 are SGHTA and FQGNSA. V gave up 5 bases and J gave up 8 bases; unmatched junction bases: 8. CDR3 protein: CASSPTTGVYIQYF. CDR3 sequence (DNA): TGTGCCAGCAGCCCTACGACAGGGGTATACATTCAGTACTTC.

The rearrangement links TRBV9 to TRBJ2-3; 9 bases fit TRBD2. The CDR3 is 15 residues long. Trimming removed 0 bases from V and 4 bases from J; junction bases left unmatched: 3. CDR1 and CDR2 from the germline V gene are SGDLS and YYNGEE. This CDR3 is CASSVVSSGADTQYF. CDR3 nucleotide sequence: TGTGCCAGCAGCGTAGTTTCTAGCGGGGCAGATACGCAGTATTTT.

V gene TRBV6-5 combines with J gene TRBJ1-1, with a possible D match to TRBD1 (6 bases). The CDR3 runs to 13 residues. V shed 8 bases and J shed 5 bases, with 15 bases lying between them. Germline CDR1 MNHEY, CDR2 SVGAGI. The CDR3 coding sequence is TGTGCCAGCGCAAAACAGGGTATTACTGAAGCTTTCTTT. Translating it yields CASAKQGITEAFF.

The chain employs TRBV6-5 and TRBJ1-3; 10 nucleotides agree with TRBD1. The CDR3 length is 15 residues. CDR1 MNHEY and CDR2 SVGAGI come from the germline V gene. The ends lost 8 bases at V and 3 bases at J; junction bases unmatched: 7. For the CDR3, the DNA is TGTGCCAGCCGCCGACAGGGGGCGGGTGGAAACACCATATATTTT. It codes for CASRRQGAGGNTIYF.

Here the CDR3 DNA reads TGTGCCAGCAGCCTACCTGCCGGACAGGGCCCAGATACGCAGTATTTT. Encoded protein: CASSLPAGQGPDTQYF. This rearrangement joins TRBV5-5 to TRBJ2-3; 8 nucleotides align to TRBD1. The germline V gene has CDR1 SGHKS and CDR2 YYEKEE (reference sequence). The CDR3 is made up of 16 amino acids. Trimming at V came to 4 bases and at J to 4 bases, leaving 11 bases not matched to a gene.

The V gene is TRBV15, the J gene TRBJ1-5; 7 bases map to TRBD1. Losses at the gene ends were 0 bases for V and 7 bases for J; bases not matched to a gene: 6. CDR1 and CDR2 from the germline V gene are LNHNV and YYDKDF (reference sequence). This CDR3 spans 15 amino acids. CDR3 in DNA: TGTGCCACCAGCAGAGAATGGGGGACAGCCCAGCCCCAGCATTTT. Amino acid sequence: CATSREWGTAQPQHF.